The T cell receptor beta chain described here comes from a study of blood T cell repertoires in COVID-19. Study processing details: Reference gene primer amplification in the assay estimated nucleated cell counts. TCRdb's copy holds only in-frame clones and misses some; the assay was immunoSEQ multiplex PCR. V and J calls and clone size follow that table, whereas D and trimming were derived from the DNA. The sample holds tens of thousands of clones, less than 90% seen once. CDR3 length: 16 residues. Germline V lookup: CDR1 SGHNT, CDR2 YENEEA. V trimming: 5 bases; J trimming: 0 bases; junction bases outside the gene matches: 5.

Sequenced input: peripheral blood. This chain joins TRBV11-3 and TRBJ2-1, with 9 positions matching TRBD1. This clonotype was obtained from a man between 60 and 75 years old with acute or convalescent COVID-19. The chain's CDR3 is CASSLTGGGSYNEQFF. For the CDR3, the DNA is TGTGCCAGCAGCCTTACAGGGGGCGGCTCCTACAATGAGCAGTTCTTC. The whole variable domain, filled in from reference TRBV11-3 and TRBJ2-1, reads EAGVVQSPRYKIIEKKQPVAFWCNPISGHNTLYWYLQNLGQGPELLIRYENEEAVDDSQLPKDRFSAERLKGVDSTLKIQPAELGDSAVYLCASSLTGGGSYNEQFFGPGTRLTVL.